The text below deals with one T cell receptor (beta chain). In this sample, this clone turned up once. No cognate antigen has been identified for it. One base away there is no much larger clone; base qualities are not given. The V end loses 2 bases and the J end loses 0 bases, and a stretch of 4 bases separates them. The cysteine opens and the phenylalanine closes a CDR3 of 14 amino acids. Just the 42-base CDR3 DNA is kept, in frame starting at base 1. The germline V gene encodes CDR1 SEHNR and CDR2 FQNEAQ (reference sequence). In total, about 650 healthy bone marrow donors made up the cohort. At the time of sampling, all cohort members were nominally healthy, though unrecorded immune exposures were likely present. The donor was CMV seronegative and belonged to the group of 350 or so seronegative cohort members. Each donor provided a peripheral blood sample, and peripheral blood mononuclear cells were used for TCR beta sequencing. Genomic DNA was extracted from the blood cell samples with the Qiagen DNeasy Blood Extraction Kit.

This sample stems from a study of cytomegalovirus exposure and HLA in healthy donors (dated by TCRdb to about 2017). General notes on the study: According to an earlier analysis of around 600 of the donors, 200 million or so T cells yielded 95 million to 140 million unique TCR beta sequences and 276 Gb of sequence data. Approximately 310 gigabases of sequencing data and tens of millions of unique TCR sequences were included in an early release covering over 600 HLA-typed donors. The genetic ancestry cluster associated with self-reported Caucasian donors included 70% to 85% of the roughly 400 genotyped donors. The study aimed to test whether cataloging public T cell receptors could reveal signatures of past pathogen exposure. The T cell repertoires of some 700 subjects were profiled by immunosequencing and related to cytomegalovirus serostatus. Besides the first cohort of roughly 640 subjects, a separate validation cohort made up of roughly 120 different subjects was used. High-throughput TCR immunosequencing, statistical association of individual TCRs with disease status, and machine learning were combined to predict cytomegalovirus infection status. A later analysis re-analyzed previously published TCR beta repertoires from 660 or so donors and added high-resolution HLA genotyping to study TCR occurrence patterns. Rather than drawing on any new phenotypic data, the later analysis identified candidate immune exposures from TCR beta sequences and the way those sequences occurred across donors. An earlier analysis of 587 of the donors used high-throughput TCR beta sequencing to judge whether each TCR beta V gene segment behaved as functional or pseudogenic. Alongside the repertoire data, information on donor age, sex, ethnicity and CMV serostatus was compiled. A later genetic analysis took genome-wide SNP genotypes for about three fifths of the roughly 670 donors and used that subset as a discovery cohort. All discovery cohort repertoires had been generated using a single sequencing platform. HLA typing covered class I and class II loci at four-digit resolution. Typing coverage varied by locus: roughly 620-630 donors for A, B, C, DRB1 and DQB1; approximately 500 for DQA1; more than 600 for DPA1; about 450 for DPB1. About 5 DR-DQ haplotypes were handled as single units for association and clustering, since linkage in the cohort was strong. Among around 400 genotyped donors of the cohort, an average of around 250,000 unique TCR beta nucleotide sequences was sequenced per donor, of which roughly 17% were non-productive. The research as a whole found: Most CMV-associated TCR beta chains appeared to be HLA-restricted in a later analysis, and the HLA associations seemed to be driven largely by CMV exposure. A later analysis associated around 16,000 TCR beta sequences with specific HLA alleles at a false discovery rate of 0.05. A later analysis found that HLA-associated TCR beta chains were more clonally expanded and had lower generation probabilities than equally common non-associated chains. Because counts were too low, roughly 16 rarely observed V segments, including chromosome 9 orphons, were excluded from the earlier analysis of several hundred of the donors. A cluster of highly shared sequence variants was judged likely to be a technical artifact of the sequencing pipeline. Most TCR sequences were seen in very few donors, while some public TCRs were found in many individuals. HLA typing was unavailable for some donors at each locus, so association tests used only the typed subset. Broadly in line with IMGT annotations, most TCR beta V segments showed up in productive rearrangements about 87% or about 30% of the time in an earlier analysis of some 590 of the donors. For the cohort, immune exposure information was limited to CMV serostatus. In this cohort, only TCR beta chains were sequenced, and detectable features were limited by the absence of alpha or paired-chain data. According to a later analysis, TCR association rates differed among HLA loci, with DRB1 alleles showing the most associated TCRs and HLA-C alleles showing the fewest. A later genetic analysis reported fewer N-insertions in productive TCRs among donors in an Asian-associated ancestry cluster than the roughly 690-donor mean. A few of the identified cytomegalovirus-associated TCR beta chains were confirmed in vitro to be specific for cytomegalovirus antigens. When HLA alleles, especially DR and DQ, strongly co-occurred, TCR associations were difficult to assign to individual alleles. V-gene and J-gene trimming of TCR beta chains was associated with a missense DCLRE1C variant in a later genetic analysis, and the association was replicated in an independent cohort. Linkage disequilibrium might explain the correlated functional status among segregating V segments, but an unknown experimental factor could not be ruled out. Roughly uniform sequencing depth across donors was assumed in presence/absence analyses, although this assumption may not hold. According to a later analysis, parvovirus B19, influenza, CMV and Epstein-Barr virus appeared linked to several top co-occurrence clusters. The authors suggested that the approach could potentially be generalized to other disease states and immunological phenotypes. Some IMGT-functional V segments, including TRBV6-2 and TRBV6-3, could not be told apart with the 87-base-pair reads, so those segments were excluded. A total of 150 or so TCR beta chains were listed by the study as associated with cytomegalovirus. Cytomegalovirus status was reported to be diagnosed by the classifier with high specificity and sensitivity in both the original and validation cohorts. A further reported finding was that TCR beta sequences accurately predicted the HLA-A and HLA-B alleles for most subjects in the first cohort.

Libraries came from the immunoSEQ multiplex PCR assay. For the multiplex PCR, a mixture combining 60 forward primers for TCR Vbeta segments and 13 reverse primers for TCR Jbeta segments was used. The CDR3 region of rearranged TCR beta genes was amplified from genomic DNA with a multiplex PCR assay. The Illumina HiSeq System was used to sequence the amplified TCR beta libraries as 87-base-pair reads. Concerning the study's data processing: A later analysis tallied about 77 million unique TCR beta chains across the 700 or so repertoires, and approximately 12 million of those chains were shared by two or more donors. Raw reads were error-corrected and collapsed into unique sequences with a nearest-neighbor algorithm that merged closely related sequences to remove PCR and sequencing errors. CDR3 sequences were aligned to IMGT reference sequences to assign V, D and J gene segments. For a sequence to be retained, a match of at least six nucleotides to both a V gene segment and a J gene segment was required. Rearrangements were called productive when the CDR3 lacked stop codons and stayed in frame with V and J; all others were non-productive. Following IMGT convention, CDR3 was defined as the stretch from the second conserved V-encoded cysteine up to the conserved J-encoded phenylalanine. Sequences without an unambiguous match to a single V gene segment were excluded from the earlier analysis of almost 600 of the donors. In an earlier analysis of approximately 610 of the donors, V segments were called functional above 56.7% productive rearrangements and were called segregating when the between-donor standard deviation exceeded 5%. To diagnose cytomegalovirus status from the catalog of TCR beta chain sequences, a statistical classification framework was built. V and J gene assignment, in a later analysis, came from comparing TCR nucleotide sequences with IMGT/GENE-DB human TR gene sequences. A later analysis assigned CDR3 sequences and most-parsimonious VDJ recombination scenarios with the TCRdist pipeline. In a later analysis, each TCR beta chain was defined by its CDR3 amino acid sequence together with its V-gene family, and reads lacking a unique V-gene family were excluded. As a way to deal with suspected cross-contamination and a sequencing artifact, a later analysis dropped under 600 nucleotide sequences that were highly shared and had low generation probability. In a later analysis, a clonal expansion index was calculated for each public chain from normalized within-repertoire ranks of inferred template counts. A later analysis computed generation probabilities with a VDJ recombination model fitted to out-of-frame rearrangements, and checked the results against IGoR. In a later analysis, TCR-TCR, TCR-HLA and TCR-CMV co-occurrence was scored with hypergeometric tests, and a repertoire-size bias correction was applied to TCR pairs. False discovery rates were estimated in a later analysis by permuting HLA or CMV assignments 20 times. A later analysis grouped co-occurring TCRs with DBSCAN, adding TCRdist sequence similarity when clustering within HLA-allele-positive subsets. For co-occurrence clustering, repertoires with fewer than 30,000 or more than 120,000 public chains were excluded, along with a handful of repertoires with anomalous nucleotide sharing. The immuneACCESS repertoire file appears here via TCRdb, limited to in-frame rearrangements. These files lack a portion of the clones; in checked studies, under half of the deficit traces to unresolved V genes, and the cause of the others is not known. The DNA gave D and trimming, while V, J and clone size come from that table. In this sample the table shows approximately 100,000 clones, 75% to 90% of which occur a single time. The leading ten clones occupy approximately 3.6% of the sample.

The specimen sequenced was PBMCs. The TCR originated in a man aged 30 to 45 in good health and CMV-seronegative. The V and J genes are TRBV7-9 and TRBJ1-4; no D gene is confidently identified. The DNA sequence is given as TGTGCCAGCAGCTTACGGGCAACTAATGAAAAACTGTTTTTT. This translates into CASSLRATNEKLFF.